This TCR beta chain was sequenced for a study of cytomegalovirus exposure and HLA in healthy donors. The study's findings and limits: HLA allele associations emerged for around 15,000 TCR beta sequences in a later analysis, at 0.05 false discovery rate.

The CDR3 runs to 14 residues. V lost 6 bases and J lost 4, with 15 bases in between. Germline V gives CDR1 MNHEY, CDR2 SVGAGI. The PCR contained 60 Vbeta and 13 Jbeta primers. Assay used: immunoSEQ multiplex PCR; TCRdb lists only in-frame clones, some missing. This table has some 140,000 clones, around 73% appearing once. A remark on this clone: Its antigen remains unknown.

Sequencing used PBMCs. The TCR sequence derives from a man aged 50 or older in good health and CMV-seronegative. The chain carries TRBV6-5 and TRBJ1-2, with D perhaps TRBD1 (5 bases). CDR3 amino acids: CASSYGGLPYGYTF. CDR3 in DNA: TGTGCCAGCAGCTACGGGGGACTTCCCTATGGCTACACCTTC.